This TCR beta chain was documented in a study of blood T cell repertoires in COVID-19. Study context: In each case, the material was cDNA or gDNA derived from T cells, B-cell-depleted T cells, or PBMCs.

Only a few counts were recorded for this clone. Authors' processing steps: It was from reference gene primer amplification that nucleated cell counts were estimated. Data came from immunoSEQ multiplex PCR; TCRdb stores just in-frame clones and leaves some out. V and J calls and clone size are given by that table; D and trimming were obtained from the DNA. The sample includes 200,000 to 250,000 clones, approximately 78% seen only once; the top ten take approximately 5.6%. The receptor was derived from a woman between 70 and 85 years old with COVID-19, enrolled during active disease. The sequencing input was peripheral blood.

The CDR3 region is CAAGEIGTEAFF. In nucleotides, the CDR3 is TGTGCGGCCGGGGAGATAGGAACTGAAGCTTTCTTT. This chain joins TRBV19 and TRBJ1-1; D gene uncertain. Germline CDR1 reads LNHDA; CDR2 reads SQIVND (reference sequence). CDR3 length: 12 amino acids.